This is a list of T cell receptor beta chains from one sample in a study of CD8+CD57+ T cells in acquired aplastic anemia. TCRdb re-derived calls from the reads in MiXCR, one entry per CDR3 protein. In the table there are about half a million distinct CDR3 sequences, around 32% of which are singletons. The specimen was sorted CD4+, CD8+, or CD8+CD57+ T cells (not recorded which) from PBMCs. The receptor source for this set is a human donor with aplastic anemia. Both conserved end residues are part of each CDR3. The D gene is left open where the match is weak. Clone size is stated in some rows and not others, as once, few, many or a class when expanded.

d_call: .
v_call: TRBV20-1
j_call: TRBJ2-4
clone_size: few
cdr3_length: 12
cdr3_aa: CSASSGGDIQYF
cdr3_nt: TGCAGTGCTAGTTCGGGCGGGGACATTCAGTACTTC

d_call: .
v_call: TRBV3-1
j_call: TRBJ1-2
clone_size: .
cdr3_length: 14
cdr3_aa: CASSQDGRRYGYTF
cdr3_nt: TGTGCCAGCAGCCAAGACGGGAGGCGCTATGGCTACACCTTC

d_call: .
v_call: TRBV6-5
j_call: TRBJ1-1
clone_size: many
cdr3_length: 14
cdr3_aa: CASSPLGRNTEAFF
cdr3_nt: TGTGCCAGCAGTCCATTGGGGAGGAACACTGAAGCTTTCTTT

d_call: .
v_call: TRBV5-1
j_call: TRBJ2-7
clone_size: few
cdr3_length: 15
cdr3_aa: CASSLGTDSSYEQYF
cdr3_nt: TGCGCCAGCAGCTTGGGGACAGATAGCTCCTACGAGCAGTACTTC

d_call: .
v_call: TRBV7-9
j_call: TRBJ2-5
clone_size: .
cdr3_length: 15
cdr3_aa: CASSQFLGPGETQYF
cdr3_nt: TGTGCCAGCAGCCAATTCTTGGGGCCCGGGGAGACCCAGTACTTC

d_call: .
v_call: TRBV3-1
j_call: TRBJ1-6
clone_size: few
cdr3_length: 15
cdr3_aa: CASSQEGGANSPLHF
cdr3_nt: TGTGCCAGCAGCCAAGAGGGGGGGGCTAATTCACCCCTCCACTTT

d_call: .
v_call: TRBV25-1
j_call: TRBJ1-4
clone_size: many
cdr3_length: 14
cdr3_aa: CASSLTGRTEKLFF
cdr3_nt: TGTGCCAGCAGTCTGACTGGGAGGACTGAAAAACTGTTTTTT

d_call: TRBD1
v_call: TRBV20-1
j_call: TRBJ1-1
clone_size: many
cdr3_length: 11
cdr3_aa: CSAAQGARAFF
cdr3_nt: TGCAGTGCAGCCCAGGGGGCGCGGGCTTTCTTT

d_call: .
v_call: TRBV9
j_call: TRBJ2-2
clone_size: .
cdr3_length: 13
cdr3_aa: CASNGQNTGELFF
cdr3_nt: TGTGCCAGCAATGGACAGAACACCGGGGAGCTGTTTTTT

d_call: .
v_call: TRBV27
j_call: TRBJ1-5
clone_size: .
cdr3_length: 14
cdr3_aa: CASSLRGLNQPQHF
cdr3_nt: TGTGCCAGCAGTTTGCGGGGTCTCAATCAGCCCCAGCATTTT

d_call: .
v_call: TRBV6-5
j_call: TRBJ1-4
clone_size: .
cdr3_length: 17
cdr3_aa: CASSFRPQSFHNEKLFF
cdr3_nt: TGTGCCAGCAGTTTCAGACCGCAATCTTTTCACAATGAAAAACTGTTTTTT

d_call: .
v_call: TRBV2
j_call: TRBJ1-2
clone_size: medium-sized
cdr3_length: 13
cdr3_aa: CASRQNTGYGYTF
cdr3_nt: TGTGCCAGCAGGCAAAACACAGGGTATGGCTACACCTTC

d_call: .
v_call: TRBV20-1
j_call: TRBJ1-4
clone_size: .
cdr3_length: 15
cdr3_aa: CSASAAGRTNEKLFF
cdr3_nt: TGCAGTGCTAGTGCGGCAGGGCGGACTAATGAAAAACTGTTTTTT

d_call: TRBD1
v_call: TRBV11-1
j_call: TRBJ1-2
clone_size: many
cdr3_length: 14
cdr3_aa: CASSLPTGGYGYTF
cdr3_nt: TGTGCCAGCAGCTTACCAACAGGGGGCTATGGCTACACCTTC

d_call: .
v_call: TRBV6-5
j_call: TRBJ1-1
clone_size: .
cdr3_length: 13
cdr3_aa: CASSYSRGTEAFF
cdr3_nt: TGTGCCAGCAGTTACTCTAGAGGAACTGAAGCTTTCTTT

d_call: .
v_call: TRBV12-3/TRBV12-4
j_call: TRBJ2-7
clone_size: many
cdr3_length: 14
cdr3_aa: CASSYRVGRYEQYF
cdr3_nt: TGTGCCAGCAGTTACAGGGTCGGAAGGTACGAGCAGTACTTC

d_call: .
v_call: TRBV30
j_call: TRBJ1-5
clone_size: .
cdr3_length: 13
cdr3_aa: CAWTAGPEQPQHF
cdr3_nt: TGTGCCTGGACCGCAGGTCCTGAACAGCCCCAGCATTTT

d_call: .
v_call: TRBV11-2
j_call: TRBJ1-2
clone_size: many
cdr3_length: 16
cdr3_aa: CASSFRTKQINYGYTF
cdr3_nt: TGTGCCAGCAGCTTCCGGACCAAACAGATAAACTATGGCTACACCTTC

d_call: .
v_call: TRBV29-1
j_call: TRBJ2-1
clone_size: many
cdr3_length: 12
cdr3_aa: CSARMDYNEQFF
cdr3_nt: TGCAGCGCCCGTATGGATTACAATGAGCAGTTCTTC

d_call: .
v_call: TRBV20-1
j_call: TRBJ1-2
clone_size: many
cdr3_length: 13
cdr3_aa: CSATLPQGYGYTF
cdr3_nt: TGCAGTGCTACCCTCCCACAGGGCTATGGCTACACCTTC

d_call: TRBD1
v_call: TRBV7-9
j_call: TRBJ1-2
clone_size: many
cdr3_length: 14
cdr3_aa: CASSPEGQGGGYTF
cdr3_nt: TGTGCCAGCAGCCCGGAGGGACAGGGCGGTGGCTACACCTTC

d_call: TRBD2
v_call: TRBV19
j_call: TRBJ2-5
clone_size: many
cdr3_length: 16
cdr3_aa: CASSIGRLAGTETQYF
cdr3_nt: TGTGCCAGTAGTATAGGTAGGCTAGCGGGAACTGAGACCCAGTACTTC

d_call: .
v_call: TRBV7-3
j_call: TRBJ1-1
clone_size: many
cdr3_length: 11
cdr3_aa: CASSIVSEAFF
cdr3_nt: TGTGCCAGCTCTATCGTTTCTGAAGCTTTCTTT

d_call: .
v_call: TRBV7-9
j_call: TRBJ1-5
clone_size: many
cdr3_length: 17
cdr3_aa: CASSRQSRGGLIQPQHF
cdr3_nt: TGTGCCAGCAGCCGACAATCCAGGGGCGGGTTGATTCAGCCCCAGCATTTT